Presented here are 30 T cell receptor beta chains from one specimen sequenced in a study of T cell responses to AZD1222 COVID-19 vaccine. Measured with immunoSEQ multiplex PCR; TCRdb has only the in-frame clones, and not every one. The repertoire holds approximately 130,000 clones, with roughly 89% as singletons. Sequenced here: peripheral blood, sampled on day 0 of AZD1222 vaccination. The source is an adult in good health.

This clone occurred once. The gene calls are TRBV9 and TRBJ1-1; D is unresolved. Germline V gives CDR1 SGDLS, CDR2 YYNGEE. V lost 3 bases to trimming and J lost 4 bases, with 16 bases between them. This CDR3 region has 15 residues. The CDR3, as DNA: TGTGCCAGCAGCGGATACAGTGTGGTGGGCACTGAAGCTTTCTTT. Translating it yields CASSGYSVVGTEAFF.

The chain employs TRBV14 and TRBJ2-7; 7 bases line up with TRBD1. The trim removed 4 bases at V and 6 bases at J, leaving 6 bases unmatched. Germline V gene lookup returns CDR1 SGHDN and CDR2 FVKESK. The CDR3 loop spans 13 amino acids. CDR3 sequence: CASSREQGREQYF. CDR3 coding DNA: TGTGCCAGCAGCCGGGAACAGGGGCGCGAGCAGTACTTC. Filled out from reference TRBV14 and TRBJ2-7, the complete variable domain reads EAGVTQFPSHSVIEKGQTVTLRCDPISGHDNLYWYRRVMGKEIKFLLHFVKESKQDESGMPNNRFLAERTGGTYSTLKVQPAELEDSGVYFCASSREQGREQYFGPGTRLTVT.

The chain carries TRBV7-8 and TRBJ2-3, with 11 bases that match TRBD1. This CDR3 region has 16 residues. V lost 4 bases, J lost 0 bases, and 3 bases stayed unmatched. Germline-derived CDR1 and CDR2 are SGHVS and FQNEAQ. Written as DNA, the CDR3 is TGTGCCAGCAGCTCGGGGGACAGGGGGAGCACAGATACGCAGTATTTT. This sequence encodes CASSSGDRGSTDTQYF.

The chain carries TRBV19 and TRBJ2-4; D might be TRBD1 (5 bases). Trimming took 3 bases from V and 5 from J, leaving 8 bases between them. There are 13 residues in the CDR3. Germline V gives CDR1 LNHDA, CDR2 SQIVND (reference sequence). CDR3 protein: CASSISTENIQYF. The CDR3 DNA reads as TGTGCCAGTAGTATTTCGACAGAAAACATTCAGTACTTC.

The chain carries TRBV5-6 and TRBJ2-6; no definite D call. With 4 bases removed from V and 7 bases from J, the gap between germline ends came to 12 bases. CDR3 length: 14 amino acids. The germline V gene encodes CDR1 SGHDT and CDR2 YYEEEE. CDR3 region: CASSPPSGANVLTF. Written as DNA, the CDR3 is TGTGCCAGCAGCCCGCCCTCAGGAGCCAACGTCCTGACTTTC.

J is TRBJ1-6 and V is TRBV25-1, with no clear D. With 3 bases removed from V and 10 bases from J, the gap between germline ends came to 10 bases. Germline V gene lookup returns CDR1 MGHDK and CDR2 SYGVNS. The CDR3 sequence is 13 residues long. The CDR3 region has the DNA TGTGCCAGCAGTGAGGGTAGCGGGTCACCCCTCCACTTT. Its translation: CASSEGSGSPLHF.

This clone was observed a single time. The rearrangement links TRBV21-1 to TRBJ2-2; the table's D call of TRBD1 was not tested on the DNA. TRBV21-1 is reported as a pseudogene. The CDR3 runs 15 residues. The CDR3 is CASSAKTGVTGELFF. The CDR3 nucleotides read TGTGCCAGCAGTGCGAAGACAGGGGTCACCGGGGAGCTGTTTTTT.

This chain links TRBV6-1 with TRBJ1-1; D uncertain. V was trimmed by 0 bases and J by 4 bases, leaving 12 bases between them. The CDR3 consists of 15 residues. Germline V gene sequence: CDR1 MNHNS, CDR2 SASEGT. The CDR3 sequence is CASSEAPTISTEAFF. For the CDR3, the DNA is TGTGCCAGCAGTGAAGCGCCAACTATAAGCACTGAAGCTTTCTTT.

CDR3 DNA sequence: TGTGCCAGCTCACCGACAGAAGAGACCCAGTACTTC. It codes for CASSPTEETQYF. V usage is TRBV18 and J usage is TRBJ2-5, with D maybe TRBD1 (5 bases). V lost 3 bases, J lost 3 bases, and 5 bases lay in between. This CDR3 contains 12 residues. Germline CDR1 and CDR2: KGHSH and LQKENI. Supplemented by reference TRBV18 and TRBJ2-5, the full variable domain reads NAGVMQNPRHLVRRRGQEARLRCSPMKGHSHVYWYRQLPEEGLKFMVYLQKENIIDESGMPKERFSAEFPKEGPSILRIQQVVRGDSAAYFCASSPTEETQYFGPGTRLLVL.

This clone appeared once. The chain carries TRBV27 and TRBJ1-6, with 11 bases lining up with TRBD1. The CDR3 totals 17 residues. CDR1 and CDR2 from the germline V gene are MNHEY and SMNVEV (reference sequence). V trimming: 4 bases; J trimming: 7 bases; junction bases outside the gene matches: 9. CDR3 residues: CASSSHRTGGVNSPLHF. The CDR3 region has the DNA TGTGCCAGCAGTTCGCACCGGACAGGGGGCGTGAATTCACCCCTCCACTTT.

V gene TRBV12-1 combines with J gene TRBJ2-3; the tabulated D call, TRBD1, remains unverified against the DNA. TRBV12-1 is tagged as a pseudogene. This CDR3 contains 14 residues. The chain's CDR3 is CASSFRTVSDTQYF. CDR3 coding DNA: TGTGCCAGCAGCTTCCGGACAGTTTCAGATACGCAGTATTTT.

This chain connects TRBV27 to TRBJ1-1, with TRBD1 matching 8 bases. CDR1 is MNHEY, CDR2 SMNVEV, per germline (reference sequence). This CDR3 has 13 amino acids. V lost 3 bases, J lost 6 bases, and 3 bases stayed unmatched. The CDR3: CASSFPGGSEAFF. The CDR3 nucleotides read TGTGCCAGCAGTTTCCCAGGGGGCTCTGAAGCTTTCTTT.

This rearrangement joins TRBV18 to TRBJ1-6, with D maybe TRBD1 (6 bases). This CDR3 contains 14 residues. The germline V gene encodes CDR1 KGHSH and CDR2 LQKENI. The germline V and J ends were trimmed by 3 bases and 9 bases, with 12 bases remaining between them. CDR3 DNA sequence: TGTGCCAGCTCACCCAAAGGACAGCCTTCACCCCTCCACTTT. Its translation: CASSPKGQPSPLHF.

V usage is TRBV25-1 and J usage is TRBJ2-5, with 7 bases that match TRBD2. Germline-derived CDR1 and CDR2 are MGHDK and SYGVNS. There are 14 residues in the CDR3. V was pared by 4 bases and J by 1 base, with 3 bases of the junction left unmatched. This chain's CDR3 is CASSALAAQETQYF. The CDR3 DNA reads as TGTGCCAGCAGTGCTCTAGCGGCCCAAGAGACCCAGTACTTC.

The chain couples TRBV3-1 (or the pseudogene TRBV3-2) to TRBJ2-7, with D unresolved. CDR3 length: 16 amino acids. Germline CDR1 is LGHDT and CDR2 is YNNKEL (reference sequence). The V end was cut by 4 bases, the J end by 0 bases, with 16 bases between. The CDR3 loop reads CASSPLDSLHSYEQYF. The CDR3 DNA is TGTGCCAGCAGCCCTCTTGACTCTTTACACTCCTACGAGCAGTACTTC.

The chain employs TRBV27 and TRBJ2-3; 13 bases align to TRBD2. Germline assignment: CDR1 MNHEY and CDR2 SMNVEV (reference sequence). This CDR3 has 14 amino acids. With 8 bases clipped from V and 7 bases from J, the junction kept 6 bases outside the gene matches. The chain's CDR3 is CASRGLAGSNTQYF. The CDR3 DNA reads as TGTGCCAGCCGGGGACTAGCGGGATCAAATACGCAGTATTTT.

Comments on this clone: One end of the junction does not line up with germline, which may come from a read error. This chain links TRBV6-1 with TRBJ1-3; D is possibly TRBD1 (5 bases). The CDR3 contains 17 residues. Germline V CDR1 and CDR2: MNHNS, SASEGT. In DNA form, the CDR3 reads TGTGCCAGCAGTCAAGCGGGGGGGACGGCGAAGCGTAACACCATATATTTT. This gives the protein CASSQAGGTAKRNTIYF.

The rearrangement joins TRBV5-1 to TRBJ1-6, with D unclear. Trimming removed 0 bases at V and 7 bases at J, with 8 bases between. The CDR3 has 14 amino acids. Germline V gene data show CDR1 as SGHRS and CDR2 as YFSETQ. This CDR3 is CASSLGASNSPLHF. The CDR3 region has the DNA TGCGCCAGCAGCTTGGGAGCATCGAATTCACCCCTCCACTTT.

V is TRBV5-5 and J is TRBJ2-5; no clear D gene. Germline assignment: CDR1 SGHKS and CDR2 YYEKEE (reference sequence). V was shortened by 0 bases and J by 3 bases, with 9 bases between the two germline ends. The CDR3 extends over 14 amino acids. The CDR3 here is CASSLVGQEETQYF. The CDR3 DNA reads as TGTGCCAGCAGCTTGGTCGGGCAGGAAGAGACCCAGTACTTC. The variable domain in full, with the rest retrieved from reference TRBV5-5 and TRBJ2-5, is DAGVTQSPTHLIKTRGQQVTLRCSPISGHKSVSWYQQVLGQGPQFIFQYYEKEERGRGNFPDRFSARQFPNYSSELNVNALLLGDSALYLCASSLVGQEETQYFGPGTRLLVL.

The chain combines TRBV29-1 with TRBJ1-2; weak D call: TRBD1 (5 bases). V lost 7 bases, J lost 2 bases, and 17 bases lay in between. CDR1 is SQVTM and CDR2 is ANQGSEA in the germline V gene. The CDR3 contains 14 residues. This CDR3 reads CSAKRDSGNYGYTF. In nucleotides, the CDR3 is TGCAGCGCCAAACGGGACTCAGGCAACTATGGCTACACCTTC.

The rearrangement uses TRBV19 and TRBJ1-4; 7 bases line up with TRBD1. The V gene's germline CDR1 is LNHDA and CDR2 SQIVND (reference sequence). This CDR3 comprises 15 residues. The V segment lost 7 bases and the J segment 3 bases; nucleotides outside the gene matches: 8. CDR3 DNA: TGTGCCAGTATATCCCGACAGGGACCTAATGAAAAACTGTTTTTT. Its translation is CASISRQGPNEKLFF. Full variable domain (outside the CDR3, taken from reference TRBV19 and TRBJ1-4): DGGITQSPKYLFRKEGQNVTLSCEQNLNHDAMYWYRQDPGQGLRLIYYSQIVNDFQKGDIAEGYSVSREKKESFPLTVTSAQKNPTAFYLCASISRQGPNEKLFFGSGTQLSVL.

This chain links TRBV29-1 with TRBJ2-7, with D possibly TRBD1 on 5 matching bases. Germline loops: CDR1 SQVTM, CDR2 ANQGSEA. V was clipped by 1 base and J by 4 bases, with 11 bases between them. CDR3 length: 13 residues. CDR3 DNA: TGCAGCGTTGAAGGTCAGGGTACTTACGAGCAGTACTTC. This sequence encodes CSVEGQGTYEQYF.

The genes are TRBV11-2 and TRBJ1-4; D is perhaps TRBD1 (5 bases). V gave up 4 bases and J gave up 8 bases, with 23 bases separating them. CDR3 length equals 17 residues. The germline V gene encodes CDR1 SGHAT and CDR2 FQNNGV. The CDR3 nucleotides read TGTGCCAGCAGCTCAATCGGGGGGGGAAGCCGAGGGGAAAAACTGTTTTTT. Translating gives CASSSIGGGSRGEKLFF. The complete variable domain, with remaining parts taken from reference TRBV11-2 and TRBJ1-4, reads EAGVAQSPRYKIIEKRQSVAFWCNPISGHATLYWYQQILGQGPKLLIQFQNNGVVDDSQLPKDRFSAERLKGVDSTLKIQPAKLEDSAVYLCASSSIGGGSRGEKLFFGSGTQLSVL.

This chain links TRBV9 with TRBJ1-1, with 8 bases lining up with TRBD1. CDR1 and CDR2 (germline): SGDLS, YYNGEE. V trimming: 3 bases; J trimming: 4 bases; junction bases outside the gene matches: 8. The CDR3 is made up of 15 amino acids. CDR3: CASSALQGGSTEAFF. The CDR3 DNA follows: TGTGCCAGCAGCGCATTACAGGGGGGTAGCACTGAAGCTTTCTTT.

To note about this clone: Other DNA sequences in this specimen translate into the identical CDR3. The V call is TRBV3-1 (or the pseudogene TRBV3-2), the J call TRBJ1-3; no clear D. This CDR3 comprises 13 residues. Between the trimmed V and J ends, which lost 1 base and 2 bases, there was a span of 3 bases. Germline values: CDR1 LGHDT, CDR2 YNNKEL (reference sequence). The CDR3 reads CASSQVAGNTIYF. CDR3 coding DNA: TGTGCCAGCAGCCAAGTAGCTGGAAACACCATATATTTT.

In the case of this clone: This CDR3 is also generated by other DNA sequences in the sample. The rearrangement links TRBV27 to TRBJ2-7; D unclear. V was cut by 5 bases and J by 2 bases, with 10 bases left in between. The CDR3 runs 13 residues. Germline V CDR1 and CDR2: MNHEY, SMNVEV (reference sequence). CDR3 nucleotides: TGTGCCAGCAGTCTCACTTCCGCCTACGAGCAGTACTTC. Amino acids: CASSLTSAYEQYF.

The CDR3 sequence is CATTPSGRGNEQFF. CDR3 sequence (DNA): TGTGCCACCACCCCGAGCGGGAGAGGGAATGAGCAGTTCTTC. The rearrangement uses TRBV24-1 and TRBJ2-1; 8 bases map to TRBD2. J lost 7 bases, V lost 8 bases, and 9 bases had no gene match. Germline V gene sequence: CDR1 KGHDR, CDR2 SFDVKD. This CDR3 is built from 14 residues.

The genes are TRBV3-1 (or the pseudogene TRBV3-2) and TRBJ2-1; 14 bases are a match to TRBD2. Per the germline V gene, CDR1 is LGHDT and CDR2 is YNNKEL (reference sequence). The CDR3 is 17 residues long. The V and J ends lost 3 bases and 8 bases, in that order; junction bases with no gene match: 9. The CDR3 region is CASSHRGTSGSGDEQFF. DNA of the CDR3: TGTGCCAGCAGCCACCGAGGGACTAGCGGGAGTGGCGATGAGCAGTTCTTC.

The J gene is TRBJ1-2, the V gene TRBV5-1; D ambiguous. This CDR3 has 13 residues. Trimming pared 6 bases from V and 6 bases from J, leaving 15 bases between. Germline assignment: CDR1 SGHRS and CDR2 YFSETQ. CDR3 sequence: CASTQEGVNGYTF. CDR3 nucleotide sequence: TGCGCCAGCACCCAGGAAGGAGTTAATGGCTACACCTTC.

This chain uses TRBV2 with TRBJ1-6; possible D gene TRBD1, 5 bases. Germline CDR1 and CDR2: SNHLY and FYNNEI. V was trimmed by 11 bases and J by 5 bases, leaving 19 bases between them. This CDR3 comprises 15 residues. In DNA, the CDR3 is TGTGCCTCCTCAGGGCAACGGGTAGATAATTCACCCCTCCACTTT. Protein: CASSGQRVDNSPLHF.